This entry features one T cell receptor beta chain sequence. As yet, its antigen is unknown. TCRdb passed the reads through MiXCR, listing each CDR3 protein once. The sample consists of some 200,000 distinct CDR3 sequences, approximately 9.6% of them appearing once. This sample was included in a study of T cell repertoires in cytomegalovirus infection. Whole-study context: Public TCR beta signatures were indicative of both CMV infection and a matching HLA type. Study-wide findings and caveats: Identification of carriers of CMV plus the relevant HLA was performed using cumulative public TCR beta family frequency. CMV-specific TCR beta clonotypes restricted by HLA-C dominated the ex vivo response.

CDR3 length: 15 residues. V was pared by 0 bases and J by 0 bases, with 10 bases between. Germline V lookup: CDR1 SQVTM, CDR2 ANQGSEA. Material for sequencing was PBMCs. This chain links TRBV29-1 with TRBJ2-3; no firm D call. The TCR comes from a human donor in good health (CMV status not recorded). Some clones in this sample may be carry-over from other donors' samples. CDR3 coding DNA: TGCAGCGTTGAAGACCCCCCTTCTAGCACAGATACGCAGTATTTT. Its protein product is CSVEDPPSSTDTQYF.